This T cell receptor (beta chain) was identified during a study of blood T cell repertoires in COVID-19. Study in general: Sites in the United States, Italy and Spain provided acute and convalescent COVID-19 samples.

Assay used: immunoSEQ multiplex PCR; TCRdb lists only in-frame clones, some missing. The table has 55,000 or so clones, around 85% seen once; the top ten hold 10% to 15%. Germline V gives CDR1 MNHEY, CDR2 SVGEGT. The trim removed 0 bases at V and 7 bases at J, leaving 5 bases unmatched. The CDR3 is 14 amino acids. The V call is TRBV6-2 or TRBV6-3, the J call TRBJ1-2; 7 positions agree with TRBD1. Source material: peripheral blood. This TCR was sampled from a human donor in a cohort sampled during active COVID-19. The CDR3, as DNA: TGTGCCAGCAGTTACTCGGACAGGTCGGCTGGCTACACCTTC. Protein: CASSYSDRSAGYTF.